These 23 T cell receptor beta chains came from one sample sequenced in a study of CD8 T cells in ankylosing spondylitis. TCRdb used MiXCR to reprocess the 5' RACE reads, holding one entry per CDR3 protein. This sample has some 140,000 distinct CDR3 sequences, with approximately 17% found just once. Overall study findings and caveats: The study identified a TCR beta motif of 7 or 8 highly homologous variants that appeared characteristic of ankylosing spondylitis blood.

The antigens of these receptors remain unknown. Sequenced input: blood, either unsorted or a sorted T cell fraction (not recorded which). The receptors come from a male donor with ankylosing spondylitis.

The table lists this clonotype with a few counts. V and J are TRBV29-1 and TRBJ2-1; D is ambiguous. The CDR3 is 12 residues long. CDR1 is SQVTM and CDR2 is ANQGSEA in the germline V gene. V shed 0 bases and J shed 15 bases, with 15 bases lying between them. This CDR3 reads CSVEDLPENLFF. For the CDR3, the DNA is TGCAGCGTTGAAGATCTCCCTGAGAACCTGTTCTTC.

This clonotype has only a few counts. The chain joins TRBV28 to TRBJ2-7; no reliable D call. The CDR3 is 13 residues long. Germline assignment: CDR1 MDHEN and CDR2 SYDVKM. Trimming cost V 4 bases and J 3 bases, with 10 bases left between them. The CDR3 loop is CASSSPQIYEQYF. DNA of the CDR3: TGTGCCAGCAGTTCACCACAGATCTACGAGCAGTACTTC. The complete variable domain, with remaining parts taken from reference TRBV28 and TRBJ2-7, reads DVKVTQSSRYLVKRTGEKVFLECVQDMDHENMFWYRQDPGLGLRLIYFSYDVKMKEKGDIPEGYSVSREKKERFSLILESASTNQTSMYLCASSSPQIYEQYFGPGTRLTVT.

The CDR3 loop reads CASSLGFAGGSYNEQFF. The CDR3 DNA reads TGCGCCAGCAGCTTGGGATTCGCGGGGGGCTCCTACAATGAGCAGTTCTTC. The rearrangement links TRBV5-1 to TRBJ2-1, with TRBD2 matching 8 bases. The CDR3 is made up of 17 amino acids. V lost 0 bases, J lost 0 bases, and 5 bases stayed unmatched. Germline V gives CDR1 SGHRS, CDR2 YFSETQ.

The rearrangement uses TRBV10-2 and TRBJ1-6; possibly TRBD1 for D (5 bases). This CDR3 contains 12 residues. V was pared by 7 bases and J by 6 bases, with 7 bases between. Germline V lookup: CDR1 WSHSY, CDR2 SAAADI. For the CDR3, the DNA is TGCGCCAGCAATGGGGGTAATTCACCCCTCCACTTT. This encodes CASNGGNSPLHF.

This clonotype was counted between two and nine times. This sequence joins TRBV7-2 and TRBJ2-2, with 11 bases lining up with TRBD2. In germline, CDR1 is SGHTA, CDR2 FQGNSA. V lost 3 bases and J lost 6; bases outside the gene matches: 6. The CDR3 spans 16 residues. The CDR3 sequence: CASSFLAGGYAGELFF. The CDR3 region has the DNA TGTGCCAGCAGCTTTCTAGCGGGAGGATACGCCGGGGAGCTGTTTTTT.

This clonotype was seen a few times. One end of the junction varies from germline; a read error may be responsible. The rearrangement uses TRBV20-1 and TRBJ2-1; D is perhaps TRBD2 (5 bases). From germline, CDR1 is DFQATT and CDR2 SNEGSKA (reference sequence). This CDR3 is 18 amino acids long. The CDR3 region has the DNA TGCAGTGCTTTATTTAGGGAGAGCGGATGTAGAAGCTACTATGAGCAGTTCTTC. The encoded protein is CSALFRESGCRSYYEQFF.

V gene TRBV5-1 combines with J gene TRBJ2-1, with 8 bases aligning to TRBD1. Germline V gene data show CDR1 as SGHRS and CDR2 as YFSETQ. This CDR3 is 13 amino acids long. Unmatched junction bases numbered 2, after V lost 2 bases and J lost 7 bases. CDR3 nucleotides: TGCGCCAGCAGCTTCCGGACAGGGAATGAGCAGTTCTTC. Translation: CASSFRTGNEQFF.

This clonotype occurred a few times. DNA for the CDR3: TGTGCCAGCAGCGGAGAAGAAGGGGAGGACAGGAGGTCCACTGAAGCTTTCTTT. Protein: CASSGEEGEDRRSTEAFF. This chain connects TRBV9 to TRBJ1-1, with 7 positions matching TRBD1. Losses at the gene ends were 3 bases for V and 4 bases for J; bases not matched to a gene: 18. Germline V lookup: CDR1 SGDLS, CDR2 YYNGEE. This CDR3 has 18 residues.

The table lists this clonotype with a few counts. The chain has TRBV20-1 and TRBJ2-7, with 7 bases fitting TRBD1. Germline values: CDR1 DFQATT, CDR2 SNEGSKA (reference sequence). The CDR3 covers 15 residues. With 0 bases clipped from V and 0 bases from J, the junction kept 5 bases outside the gene matches. The CDR3, as DNA: TGCAGTGCTAGAGAAAGAGGGGGCTTCTCCTACGAGCAGTACTTC. It yields the protein CSARERGGFSYEQYF.

This clonotype has a handful of counts. The rearrangement links TRBV10-3 to TRBJ1-2; 9 bases are shared with TRBD1. Trimming removed 10 bases from V and 2 bases from J; junction bases left unmatched: 5. This CDR3 contains 13 residues. In germline, CDR1 is ENHRY, CDR2 SYGVKD. The chain's CDR3 is CANRDRDNYGYTF. The CDR3 DNA is TGTGCCAACCGGGACAGGGACAACTATGGCTACACCTTC.

Worth noting for this clonotype: A junction boundary mismatches the germline segment, possibly from a read error. The chain links TRBV5-6 to TRBJ1-4; 9 nucleotides align to TRBD1. The CDR3 is made up of 16 amino acids. Germline V gene lookup returns CDR1 SGHDT and CDR2 YYEEEE. This CDR3 is CASSLGQGAANEKLFF. The CDR3 coding sequence is TGTGCCAGCAGTTTGGGACAGGGAGCAGCTAATGAAAAACTGTTTTTT.

This clonotype showed up just a few times. V usage is TRBV18 and J usage is TRBJ2-2, with D tentatively TRBD1 (6 bases). V was shortened by 2 bases and J by 5 bases, with 12 bases between the two germline ends. CDR1 KGHSH and CDR2 LQKENI come from the germline V gene. This CDR3 is built from 15 residues. CDR3 in DNA: TGTGCCAGCTCACCATCGACAGGTGGGACCGGGGAGCTGTTTTTT. It translates to CASSPSTGGTGELFF.

This clonotype has a handful of counts. CDR3 sequence: CASSPIPGGGTDTQYF. The DNA of the CDR3 is TGCGCCAGCAGCCCAATTCCGGGAGGGGGCACAGATACGCAGTATTTT. The chain combines TRBV4-3 with TRBJ2-3, with 8 bases lining up with TRBD2. The ends lost 4 bases at V and 1 base at J; junction bases unmatched: 7. This CDR3 comprises 16 residues. Germline CDR1 and CDR2: LGHNA and YSLEER.

This clonotype came up a few times. The J gene is TRBJ2-1, the V gene TRBV27; 8 positions agree with TRBD2. The CDR3 length is 16 residues. Trimming removed 6 bases from V and 1 base from J; junction bases left unmatched: 8. The germline gives CDR1 MNHEY, CDR2 SMNVEV (reference sequence). The DNA of the CDR3 is TGTGCCAGCAGCCCGCGGGGGGCAGTGTCCTACAATGAGCAGTTCTTC. As protein: CASSPRGAVSYNEQFF.

The genes are TRBV7-9 and TRBJ2-2, with 10 bases fitting TRBD2. V trimming: 1 base; J trimming: 6 bases; junction bases outside the gene matches: 5. The CDR3 extends over 16 amino acids. CDR1 and CDR2 from the germline V gene are SEHNR and FQNEAQ (reference sequence). The CDR3 sequence: CASSLEASGSPGELFF. CDR3 DNA: TGTGCCAGCAGCTTAGAGGCTAGCGGGAGCCCCGGGGAGCTGTTTTTT.

This clonotype appeared many times. V usage is TRBV20-1 and J usage is TRBJ2-7; a possible D gene is TRBD2 (5 bases). The germline V gene encodes CDR1 DFQATT and CDR2 SNEGSKA (reference sequence). The CDR3 loop spans 17 amino acids. Trimming took off 1 base at V and 7 bases at J, with 26 bases between the two ends. The CDR3 sequence is CSARGSDDLSVWEEQYF. The CDR3 nucleotides read TGCAGTGCTAGAGGTTCAGACGATCTTTCTGTTTGGGAGGAGCAGTACTTC.

The V and J genes are TRBV7-9 and TRBJ2-5; no firm D call. Germline V CDR1 and CDR2: SEHNR, FQNEAQ (reference sequence). The length of the CDR3 is 14 residues. V lost 4 bases and J lost 9, with 18 bases in between. The CDR3 nucleotides read TGTGCCAGCAGCTCCCCAGAAGTACGCGCGGCCCAGTACTTC. It encodes CASSSPEVRAAQYF.

This clonotype was recorded a few times. The V and J genes are TRBV19 and TRBJ2-7; TRBD2 aligns across 7 bases. After removal of 2 bases from V and 2 bases from J, the junction contained 3 bases not matched to a gene. The CDR3 extends over 14 amino acids. CDR1 is LNHDA and CDR2 is SQIVND in the germline V gene (reference sequence). Written as DNA, the CDR3 is TGTGCCAGTAGTATAAGCGGGGCGGCCTACGAGCAGTACTTC. It specifies CASSISGAAYEQYF.

A few counts support this clonotype. The J gene is TRBJ1-1, the V gene TRBV7-9; the D is unclear. Germline-derived CDR1 and CDR2 are SEHNR and FQNEAQ (reference sequence). V was cut by 0 bases and J by 2 bases, with 7 bases left in between. The CDR3 runs to 14 residues. The CDR3 DNA follows: TGTGCCAGCAGCTTAGCCAGAATCAACACTGAAGCTTTCTTT. This translates into CASSLARINTEAFF.

This clonotype has just a few counts. The V call is TRBV5-1, the J call TRBJ2-1; D ambiguous. V was clipped by 0 bases and J by 10 bases, with 11 bases between them. CDR1 is SGHRS, CDR2 YFSETQ, per germline. The CDR3 consists of 13 residues. The CDR3 here is CASSLVYLGEQFF. As DNA, the CDR3 is TGCGCCAGCAGCTTGGTATACCTTGGGGAGCAGTTCTTC.

This clonotype was observed a few times. The CDR3 reads CASSSGAGVYEQYF. CDR3 sequence (DNA): TGTGCCAGCAGTTCAGGGGCGGGAGTGTACGAGCAGTACTTC. The chain carries TRBV28 and TRBJ2-7, with D perhaps matching TRBD2 (7 bases). From germline, CDR1 is MDHEN and CDR2 SYDVKM. The CDR3 sequence is 14 residues long. Trimming removed 4 bases from V and 4 bases from J, with 14 bases in between.

The gene calls are TRBV12-3 or TRBV12-4 and TRBJ1-5, with 7 positions matching TRBD1. Trimming removed 6 bases from V and 9 bases from J; junction bases left unmatched: 11. The CDR3 is 14 amino acids. The CDR3 DNA reads TGTGCCAGCAGCGCAGGGGGGGCGGATTGGCCCCAGCATTTT. It translates to CASSAGGADWPQHF.

There are a few counts of this clonotype. The chain carries TRBV27 and TRBJ2-1; D is undetermined. With 2 bases removed from V and 14 bases from J, the gap between germline ends came to 19 bases. The CDR3 runs to 14 residues. Per the germline V gene, CDR1 is MNHEY and CDR2 is SMNVEV (reference sequence). The CDR3 loop reads CASSLKGPMAAEFF. The CDR3, as DNA: TGTGCCAGCAGTTTAAAGGGTCCGATGGCTGCCGAGTTCTTC.